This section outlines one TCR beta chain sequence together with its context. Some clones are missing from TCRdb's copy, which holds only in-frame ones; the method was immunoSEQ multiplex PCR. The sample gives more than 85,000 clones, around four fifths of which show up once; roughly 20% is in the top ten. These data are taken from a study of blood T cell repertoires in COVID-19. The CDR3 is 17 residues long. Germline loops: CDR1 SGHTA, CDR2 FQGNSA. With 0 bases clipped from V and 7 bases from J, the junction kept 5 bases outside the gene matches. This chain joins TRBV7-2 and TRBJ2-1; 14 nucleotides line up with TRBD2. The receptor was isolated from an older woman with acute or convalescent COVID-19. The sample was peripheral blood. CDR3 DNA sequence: TGTGCCAGCAGCTTAGCGGGTGGGACTAGCGGGAGTAATGAGCAGTTCTTC. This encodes CASSLAGGTSGSNEQFF.